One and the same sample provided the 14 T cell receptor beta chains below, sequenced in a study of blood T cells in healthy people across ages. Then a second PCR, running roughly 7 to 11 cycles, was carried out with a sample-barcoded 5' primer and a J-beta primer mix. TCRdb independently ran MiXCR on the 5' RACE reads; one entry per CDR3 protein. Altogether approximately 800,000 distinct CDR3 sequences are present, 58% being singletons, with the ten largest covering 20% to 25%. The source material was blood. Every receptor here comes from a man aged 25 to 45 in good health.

CDR3 DNA sequence: TGCAGTGCTAGTGAGCTCCAAGTTCTTAATTCACCCCTCCACTTT. It codes for CSASELQVLNSPLHF. V gene TRBV20-1 combines with J gene TRBJ1-6; no clear D. V was clipped by 3 bases and J by 6 bases, with 15 bases between them. The CDR3 contains 15 residues. Looked up from germline, CDR1 is DFQATT and CDR2 is SNEGSKA (reference sequence).

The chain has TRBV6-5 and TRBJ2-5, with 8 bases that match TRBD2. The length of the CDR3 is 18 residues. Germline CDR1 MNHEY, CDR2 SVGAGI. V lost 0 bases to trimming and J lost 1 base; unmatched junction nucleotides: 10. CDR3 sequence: CASSYSTAGAGGQETQYF. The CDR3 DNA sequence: TGTGCCAGCAGTTACTCGACGGCCGGGGCGGGGGGCCAAGAGACCCAGTACTTC.

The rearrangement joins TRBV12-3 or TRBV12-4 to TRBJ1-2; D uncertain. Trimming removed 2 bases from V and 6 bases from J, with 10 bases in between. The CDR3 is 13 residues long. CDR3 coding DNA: TGTGCCAGCAGTTTACTTCGGGTAGATGGCTACACCTTC. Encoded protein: CASSLLRVDGYTF.

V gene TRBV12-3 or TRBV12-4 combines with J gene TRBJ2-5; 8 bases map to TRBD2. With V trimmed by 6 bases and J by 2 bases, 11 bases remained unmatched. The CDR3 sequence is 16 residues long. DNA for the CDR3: TGTGCCAGCAGGGCGATGGCGGGGGGATATCAAGAGACCCAGTACTTC. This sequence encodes CASRAMAGGYQETQYF.

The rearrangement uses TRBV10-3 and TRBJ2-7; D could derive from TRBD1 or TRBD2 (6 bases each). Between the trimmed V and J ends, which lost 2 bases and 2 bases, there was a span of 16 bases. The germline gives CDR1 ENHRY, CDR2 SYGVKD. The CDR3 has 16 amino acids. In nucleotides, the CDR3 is TGTGCCATCAGTGAGGGTTCACGGGGGCACCCCTACGAGCAGTACTTC. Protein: CAISEGSRGHPYEQYF.

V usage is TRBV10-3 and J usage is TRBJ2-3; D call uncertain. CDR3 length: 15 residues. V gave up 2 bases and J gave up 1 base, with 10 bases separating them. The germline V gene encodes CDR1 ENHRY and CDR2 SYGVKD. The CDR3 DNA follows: TGTGCCATCAGTGAGGGTTCGATGGGCACAGATACGCAGTATTTT. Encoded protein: CAISEGSMGTDTQYF.

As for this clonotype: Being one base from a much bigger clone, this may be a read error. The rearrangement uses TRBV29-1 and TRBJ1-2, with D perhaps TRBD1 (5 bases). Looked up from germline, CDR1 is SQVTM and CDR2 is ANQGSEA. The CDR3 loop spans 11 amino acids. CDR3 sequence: CNAYGGNGYTF. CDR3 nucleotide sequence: TGCAACGCTTACGGGGGAAACGGCTACACCTTC.

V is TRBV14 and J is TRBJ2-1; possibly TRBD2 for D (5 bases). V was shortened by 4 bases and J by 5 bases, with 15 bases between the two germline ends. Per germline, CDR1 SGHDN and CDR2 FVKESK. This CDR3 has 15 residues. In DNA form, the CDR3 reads TGTGCCAGCAGCCCCCTCGGGGAAGCCAACAATGAGCAGTTCTTC. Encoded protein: CASSPLGEANNEQFF.

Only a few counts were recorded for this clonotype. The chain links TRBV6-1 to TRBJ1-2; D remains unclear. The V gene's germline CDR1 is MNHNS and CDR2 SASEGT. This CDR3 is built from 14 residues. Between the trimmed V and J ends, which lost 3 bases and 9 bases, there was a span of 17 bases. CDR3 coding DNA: TGTGCCAGCAGTGATGCCAGAACTCTCCCGCGCTACACCTTC. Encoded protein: CASSDARTLPRYTF.

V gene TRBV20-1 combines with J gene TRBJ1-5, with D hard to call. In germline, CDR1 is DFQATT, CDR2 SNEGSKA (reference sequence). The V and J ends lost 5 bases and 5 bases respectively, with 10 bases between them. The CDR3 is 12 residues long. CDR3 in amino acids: CSAQDGDQPQHF. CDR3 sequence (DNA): TGCAGTGCTCAGGACGGCGATCAGCCCCAGCATTTT.

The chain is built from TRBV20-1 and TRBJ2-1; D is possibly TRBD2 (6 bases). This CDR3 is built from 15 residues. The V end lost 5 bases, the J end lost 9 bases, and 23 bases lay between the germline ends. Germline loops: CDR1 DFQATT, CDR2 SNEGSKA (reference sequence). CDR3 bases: TGCAGTGCTGACGCTCTGGAGGGGCCGGTTCCTGAGCAGTTCTTC. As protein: CSADALEGPVPEQFF.

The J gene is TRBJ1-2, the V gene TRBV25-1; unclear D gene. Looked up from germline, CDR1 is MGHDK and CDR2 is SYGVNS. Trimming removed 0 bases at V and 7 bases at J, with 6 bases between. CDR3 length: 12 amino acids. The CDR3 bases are TGTGCCAGCAGTGAATATATATCTGGCTACACCTTC. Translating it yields CASSEYISGYTF.

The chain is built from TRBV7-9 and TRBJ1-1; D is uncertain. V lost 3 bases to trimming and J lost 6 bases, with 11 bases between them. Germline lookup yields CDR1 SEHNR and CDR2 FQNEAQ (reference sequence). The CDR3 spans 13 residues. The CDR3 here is CASSFSGRAEAFF. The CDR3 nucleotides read TGTGCCAGCAGCTTCTCTGGACGGGCTGAAGCTTTCTTT.

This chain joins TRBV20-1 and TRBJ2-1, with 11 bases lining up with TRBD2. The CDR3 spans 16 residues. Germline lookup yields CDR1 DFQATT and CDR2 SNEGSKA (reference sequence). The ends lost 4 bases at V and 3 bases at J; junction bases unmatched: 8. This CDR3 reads CSAKASGRQRYNEQFF. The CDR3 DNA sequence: TGCAGTGCTAAAGCTAGCGGGAGGCAGCGCTACAATGAGCAGTTCTTC.